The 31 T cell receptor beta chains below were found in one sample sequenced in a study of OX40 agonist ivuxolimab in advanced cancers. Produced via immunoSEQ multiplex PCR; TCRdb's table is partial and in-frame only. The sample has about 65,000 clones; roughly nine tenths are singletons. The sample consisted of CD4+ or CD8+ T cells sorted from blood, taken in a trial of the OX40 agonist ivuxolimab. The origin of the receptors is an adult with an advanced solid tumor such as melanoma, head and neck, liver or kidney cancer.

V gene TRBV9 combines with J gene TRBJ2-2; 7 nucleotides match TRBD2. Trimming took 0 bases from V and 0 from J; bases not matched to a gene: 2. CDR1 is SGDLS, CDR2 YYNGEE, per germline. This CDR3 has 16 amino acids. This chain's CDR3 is CASSVEAGPNTGELFF. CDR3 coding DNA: TGTGCCAGCAGCGTAGAAGCGGGACCGAACACCGGGGAGCTGTTTTTT.

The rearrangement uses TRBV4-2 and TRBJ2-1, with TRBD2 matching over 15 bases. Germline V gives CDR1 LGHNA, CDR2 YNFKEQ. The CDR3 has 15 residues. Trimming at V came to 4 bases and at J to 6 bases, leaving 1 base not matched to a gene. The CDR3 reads CASSPGLAGGNEQFF. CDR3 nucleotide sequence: TGTGCCAGCAGCCCGGGACTAGCGGGAGGCAATGAGCAGTTCTTC.

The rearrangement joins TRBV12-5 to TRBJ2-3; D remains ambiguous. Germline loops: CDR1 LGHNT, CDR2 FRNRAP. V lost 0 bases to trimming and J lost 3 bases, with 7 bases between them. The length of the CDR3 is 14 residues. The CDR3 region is CASGLVRATDTQYF. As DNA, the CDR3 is TGTGCTAGTGGTTTGGTACGCGCTACAGATACGCAGTATTTT.

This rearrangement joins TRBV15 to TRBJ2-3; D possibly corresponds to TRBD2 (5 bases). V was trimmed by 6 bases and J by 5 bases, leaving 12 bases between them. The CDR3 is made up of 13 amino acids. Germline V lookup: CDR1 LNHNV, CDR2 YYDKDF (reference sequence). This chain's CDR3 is CATRPSSGDTQYF. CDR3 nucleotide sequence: TGTGCCACCAGGCCTAGCAGTGGAGATACGCAGTATTTT.

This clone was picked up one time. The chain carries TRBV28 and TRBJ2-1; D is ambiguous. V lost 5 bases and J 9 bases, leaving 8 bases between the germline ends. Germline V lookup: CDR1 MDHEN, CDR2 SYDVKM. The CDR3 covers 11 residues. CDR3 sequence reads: CASSLRGEQFF. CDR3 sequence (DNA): TGTGCCAGCAGTCTCCGCGGTGAGCAGTTCTTC.

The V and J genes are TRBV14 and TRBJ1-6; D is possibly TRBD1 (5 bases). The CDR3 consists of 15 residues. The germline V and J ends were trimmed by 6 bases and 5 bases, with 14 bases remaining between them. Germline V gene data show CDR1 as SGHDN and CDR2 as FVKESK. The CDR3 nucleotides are TGTGCCAGCAGTACAAACCTAGGGGATAATTCACCCCTCCACTTT. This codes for CASSTNLGDNSPLHF. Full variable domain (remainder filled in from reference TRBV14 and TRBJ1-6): EAGVTQFPSHSVIEKGQTVTLRCDPISGHDNLYWYRRVMGKEIKFLLHFVKESKQDESGMPNNRFLAERTGGTYSTLKVQPAELEDSGVYFCASSTNLGDNSPLHFGNGTRLTVT.

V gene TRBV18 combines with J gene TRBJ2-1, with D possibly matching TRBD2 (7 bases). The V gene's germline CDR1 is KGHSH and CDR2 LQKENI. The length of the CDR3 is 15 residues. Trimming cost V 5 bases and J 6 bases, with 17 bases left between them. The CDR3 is CASSALEGGGNEQFF. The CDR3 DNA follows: TGTGCCAGCTCAGCCCTTGAGGGGGGGGGCAATGAGCAGTTCTTC. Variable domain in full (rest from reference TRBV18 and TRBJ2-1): NAGVMQNPRHLVRRRGQEARLRCSPMKGHSHVYWYRQLPEEGLKFMVYLQKENIIDESGMPKERFSAEFPKEGPSILRIQQVVRGDSAAYFCASSALEGGGNEQFFGPGTRLTVL.

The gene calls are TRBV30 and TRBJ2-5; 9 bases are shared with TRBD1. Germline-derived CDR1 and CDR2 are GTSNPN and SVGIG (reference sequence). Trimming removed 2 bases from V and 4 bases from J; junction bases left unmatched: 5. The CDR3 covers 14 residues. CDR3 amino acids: CAWSLGQGVETQYF. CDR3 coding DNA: TGTGCCTGGAGTCTGGGACAGGGAGTAGAGACCCAGTACTTC.

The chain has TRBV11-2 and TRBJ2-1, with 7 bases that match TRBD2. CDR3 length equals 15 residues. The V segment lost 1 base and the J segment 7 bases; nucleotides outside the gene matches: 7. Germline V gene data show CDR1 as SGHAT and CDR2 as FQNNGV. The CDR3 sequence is CASSLAGFGGNEQFF. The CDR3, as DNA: TGTGCCAGCAGCTTAGCAGGGTTCGGGGGGAATGAGCAGTTCTTC.

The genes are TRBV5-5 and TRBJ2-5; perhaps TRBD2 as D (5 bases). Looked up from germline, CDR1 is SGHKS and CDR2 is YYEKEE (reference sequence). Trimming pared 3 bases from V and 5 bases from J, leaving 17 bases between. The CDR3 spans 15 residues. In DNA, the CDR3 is TGTGCCAGCAGCTCCCATTACGGGAACGCGGAGACCCAGTACTTC. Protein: CASSSHYGNAETQYF.

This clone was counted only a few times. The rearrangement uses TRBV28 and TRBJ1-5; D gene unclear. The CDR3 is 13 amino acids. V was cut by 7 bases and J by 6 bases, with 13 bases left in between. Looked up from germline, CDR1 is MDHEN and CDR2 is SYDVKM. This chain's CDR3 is CASTALNGQPQHF. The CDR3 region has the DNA TGTGCCAGCACTGCCTTGAATGGTCAGCCCCAGCATTTT.

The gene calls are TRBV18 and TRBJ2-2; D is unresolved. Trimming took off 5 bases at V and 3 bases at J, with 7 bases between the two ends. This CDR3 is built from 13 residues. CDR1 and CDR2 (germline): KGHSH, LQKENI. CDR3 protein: CASSSTDTGELFF. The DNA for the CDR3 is TGTGCCAGCTCATCCACAGACACCGGGGAGCTGTTTTTT.

CDR3 region: CASSRSQSFVSAFF. The CDR3 DNA sequence: TGTGCCAGCAGTCGCTCTCAGTCCTTCGTTTCAGCTTTCTTT. The V and J genes are TRBV6-5 and TRBJ1-1, with D hard to call. The germline gives CDR1 MNHEY, CDR2 SVGAGI. The CDR3 has 14 residues. Trimming stripped 5 bases from V and 10 bases from J, with 20 bases between.

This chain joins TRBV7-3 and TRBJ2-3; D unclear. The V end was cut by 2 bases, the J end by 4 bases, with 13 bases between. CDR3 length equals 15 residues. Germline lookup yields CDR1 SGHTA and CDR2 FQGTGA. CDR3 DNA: TGTGCCAGCAGCTTAGAATCCGGAGCACCAGATACGCAGTATTTT. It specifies CASSLESGAPDTQYF.

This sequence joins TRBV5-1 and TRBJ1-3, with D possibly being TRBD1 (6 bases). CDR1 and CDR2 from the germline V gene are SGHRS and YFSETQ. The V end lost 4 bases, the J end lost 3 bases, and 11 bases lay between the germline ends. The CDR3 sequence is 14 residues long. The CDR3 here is CASSTQGYGNTIYF. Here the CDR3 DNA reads TGCGCCAGCAGCACACAGGGTTATGGAAACACCATATATTTT. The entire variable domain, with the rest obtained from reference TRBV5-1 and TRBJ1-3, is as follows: KAGVTQTPRYLIKTRGQQVTLSCSPISGHRSVSWYQQTPGQGLQFLFEYFSETQRNKGNFPGRFSGRQFSNSRSEMNVSTLELGDSALYLCASSTQGYGNTIYFGEGSWLTVV.

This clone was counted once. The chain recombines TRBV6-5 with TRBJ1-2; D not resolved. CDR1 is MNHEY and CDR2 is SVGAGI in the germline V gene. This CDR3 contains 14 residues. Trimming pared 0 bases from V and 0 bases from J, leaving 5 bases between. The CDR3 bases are TGTGCCAGCAGTTACTCAGGGACTAACTATGGCTACACCTTC. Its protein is CASSYSGTNYGYTF.

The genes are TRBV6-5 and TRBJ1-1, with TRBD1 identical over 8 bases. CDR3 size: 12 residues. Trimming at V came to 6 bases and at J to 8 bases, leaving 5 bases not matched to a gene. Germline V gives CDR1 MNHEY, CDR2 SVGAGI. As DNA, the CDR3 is TGTGCCAGCAGGAATCGGGACAGGGAAGCTTTCTTT. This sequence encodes CASRNRDREAFF.

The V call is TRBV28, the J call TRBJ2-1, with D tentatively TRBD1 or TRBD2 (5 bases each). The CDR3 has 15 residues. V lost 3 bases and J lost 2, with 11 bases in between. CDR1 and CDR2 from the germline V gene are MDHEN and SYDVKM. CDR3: CASSLGRAPYNEQFF. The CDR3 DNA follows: TGTGCCAGCAGTTTGGGGCGGGCGCCCTACAATGAGCAGTTCTTC.

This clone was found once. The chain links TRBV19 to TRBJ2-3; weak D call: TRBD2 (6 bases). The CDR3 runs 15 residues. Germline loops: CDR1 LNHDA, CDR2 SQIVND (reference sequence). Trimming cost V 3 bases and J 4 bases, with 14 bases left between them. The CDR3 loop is CASSITGEKADTQYF. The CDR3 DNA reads TGTGCCAGTAGTATCACGGGGGAGAAGGCAGATACGCAGTATTTT.

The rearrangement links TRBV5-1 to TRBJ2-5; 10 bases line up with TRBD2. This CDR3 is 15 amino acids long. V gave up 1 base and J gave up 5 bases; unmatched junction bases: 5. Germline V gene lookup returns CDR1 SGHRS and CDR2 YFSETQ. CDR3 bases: TGCGCCAGCAGCTTGACTAGCGGGATTGAGGAGACCCAGTACTTC. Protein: CASSLTSGIEETQYF.

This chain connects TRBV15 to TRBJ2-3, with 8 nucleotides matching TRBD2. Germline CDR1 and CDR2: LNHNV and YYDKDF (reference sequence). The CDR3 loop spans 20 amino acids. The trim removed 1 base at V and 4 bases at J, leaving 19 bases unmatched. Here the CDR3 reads CATSRGLVIDGRDYSDTQYF. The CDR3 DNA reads TGTGCCACCAGCAGAGGATTGGTTATCGACGGGAGGGATTATTCAGATACGCAGTATTTT. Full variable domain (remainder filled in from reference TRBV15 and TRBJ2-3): DAMVIQNPRYQVTQFGKPVTLSCSQTLNHNVMYWYQQKSSQAPKLLFHYYDKDFNNEADTPDNFQSRRPNTSFCFLDIRSPGLGDTAMYLCATSRGLVIDGRDYSDTQYFGPGTRLTVL.

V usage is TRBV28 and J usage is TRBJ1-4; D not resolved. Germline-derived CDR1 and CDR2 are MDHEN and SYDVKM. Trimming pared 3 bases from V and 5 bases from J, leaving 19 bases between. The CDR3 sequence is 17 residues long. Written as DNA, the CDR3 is TGTGCCAGCAGTTTTCTCTCGTTCGGGAGACGGAATGAAAAACTGTTTTTT. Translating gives CASSFLSFGRRNEKLFF.

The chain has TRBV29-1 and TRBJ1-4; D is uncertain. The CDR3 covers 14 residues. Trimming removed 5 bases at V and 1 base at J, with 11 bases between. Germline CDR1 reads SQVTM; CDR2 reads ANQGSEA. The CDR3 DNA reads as TGCAGCGTTTCTGAAAGCCTAACTAATGAAAAACTGTTTTTT. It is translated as CSVSESLTNEKLFF.

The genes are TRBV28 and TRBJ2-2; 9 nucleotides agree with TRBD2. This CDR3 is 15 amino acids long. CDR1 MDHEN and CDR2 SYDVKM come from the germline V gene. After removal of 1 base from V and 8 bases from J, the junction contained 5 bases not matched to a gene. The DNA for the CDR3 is TGTGCCAGCAGTTTATCGGGACTAGCCAGGGGGGAGCTGTTTTTT. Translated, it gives CASSLSGLARGELFF.

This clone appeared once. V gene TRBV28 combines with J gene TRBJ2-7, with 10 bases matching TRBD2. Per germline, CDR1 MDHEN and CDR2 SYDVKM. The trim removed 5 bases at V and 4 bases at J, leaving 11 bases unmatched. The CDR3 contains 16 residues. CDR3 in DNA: TGTGCCAGCAGTACCGTGGCTAGCGGGAGCGCATACGAGCAGTACTTC. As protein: CASSTVASGSAYEQYF.

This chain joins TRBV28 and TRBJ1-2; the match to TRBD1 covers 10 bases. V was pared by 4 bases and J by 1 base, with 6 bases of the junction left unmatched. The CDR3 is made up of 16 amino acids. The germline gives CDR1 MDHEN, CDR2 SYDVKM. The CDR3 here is CASSSYGTGDNYGYTF. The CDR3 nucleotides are TGTGCCAGCAGTTCATACGGGACAGGGGATAACTATGGCTACACCTTC.

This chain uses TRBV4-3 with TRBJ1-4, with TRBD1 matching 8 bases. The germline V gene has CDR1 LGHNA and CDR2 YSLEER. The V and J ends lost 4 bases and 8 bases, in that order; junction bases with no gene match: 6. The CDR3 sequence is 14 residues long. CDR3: CASSRVRGQEKLFF. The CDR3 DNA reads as TGCGCCAGCAGCCGGGTCAGGGGGCAGGAAAAACTGTTTTTT.

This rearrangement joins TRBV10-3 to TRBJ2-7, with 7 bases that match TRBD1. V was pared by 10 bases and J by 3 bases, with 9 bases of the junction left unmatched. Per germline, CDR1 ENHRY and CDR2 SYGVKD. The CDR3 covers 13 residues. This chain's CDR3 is CASQGVGVYEQYF. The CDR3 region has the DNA TGTGCCAGTCAGGGGGTAGGGGTCTACGAGCAGTACTTC.

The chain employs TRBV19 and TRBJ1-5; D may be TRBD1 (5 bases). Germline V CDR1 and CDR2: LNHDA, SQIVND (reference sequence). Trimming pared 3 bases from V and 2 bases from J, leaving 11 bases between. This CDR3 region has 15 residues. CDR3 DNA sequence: TGTGCCAGTAGTATGATGGGGCACGGCAATCAGCCCCAGCATTTT. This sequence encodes CASSMMGHGNQPQHF.

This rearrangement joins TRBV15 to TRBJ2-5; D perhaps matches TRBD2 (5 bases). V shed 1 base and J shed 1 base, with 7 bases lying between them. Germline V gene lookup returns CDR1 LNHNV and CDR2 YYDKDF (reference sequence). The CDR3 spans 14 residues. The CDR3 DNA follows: TGTGCCACCAGCAGAGGGGGAGTCCAAGAGACCCAGTACTTC. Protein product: CATSRGGVQETQYF.

The CDR3 region has the DNA TGTGCCTGGAGCATGAACTTATCACCCCTCCACTTT. Its translation: CAWSMNLSPLHF. The V and J genes are TRBV30 and TRBJ1-6, with D uncertain. Germline CDR1 is GTSNPN and CDR2 is SVGIG (reference sequence). Trimming took off 3 bases at V and 10 bases at J, with 10 bases between the two ends. This CDR3 spans 12 amino acids.